Listed here are 21 T cell receptor beta chains from one sample, sequenced in a study of blood T cell repertoires in COVID-19. Profiled with immunoSEQ multiplex PCR; TCRdb holds only in-frame clones, not every one. The sample lists under 150,000 clones; over 75% were seen once. Specimen: peripheral blood. These receptors were collected from a man aged 35 to 55 with active or convalescent COVID-19.

In its sample, this clone was seen a few times. This chain uses TRBV7-9 with TRBJ2-5; no definite D call. This CDR3 comprises 14 residues. The V end lost 4 bases, the J end lost 5 bases, and 14 bases lay between the germline ends. CDR1 and CDR2 (germline): SEHNR, FQNEAQ (reference sequence). For the CDR3, the DNA is TGTGCCAGCAGCTCCGACGGCGAGGAGGAGACCCAGTACTTC. Residues: CASSSDGEEETQYF.

This chain links TRBV19 with TRBJ2-2; possibly TRBD1 for D (5 bases). V was shortened by 11 bases and J by 4 bases, with 17 bases between the two germline ends. From germline, CDR1 is LNHDA and CDR2 SQIVND (reference sequence). CDR3 length: 14 amino acids. This CDR3 reads CASWGRVATGELFF. The CDR3 bases are TGTGCCTCCTGGGGCAGGGTAGCCACCGGGGAGCTGTTTTTT.

The V call is TRBV30, the J call TRBJ2-3; the match to TRBD1 covers 8 bases. The CDR3 runs 12 residues. V was pared by 4 bases and J by 7 bases, with 4 bases of the junction left unmatched. Germline lookup yields CDR1 GTSNPN and CDR2 SVGIG (reference sequence). CDR3 sequence: CAWNRGENTQYF. For the CDR3, the DNA is TGTGCCTGGAACAGGGGGGAGAATACGCAGTATTTT.

This clone showed up just once. The chain employs TRBV13 and TRBJ2-3, with D possibly matching TRBD2 (7 bases). The CDR3 sequence is 16 residues long. Trimming left V 2 bases short and J 4 bases short, with 16 bases between. Germline V lookup: CDR1 PRHDT, CDR2 FYEKMQ (reference sequence). The CDR3 here is CASSLRGGAGADTQYF. The CDR3 nucleotides are TGTGCCAGCAGCTTAAGGGGGGGGGCCGGTGCAGATACGCAGTATTTT. Complete variable domain (other parts from reference TRBV13 and TRBJ2-3): AAGVIQSPRHLIKEKRETATLKCYPIPRHDTVYWYQQGPGQDPQFLISFYEKMQSDKGSIPDRFSAQQFSDYHSELNMSSLELGDSALYFCASSLRGGAGADTQYFGPGTRLTVL.

The chain uses TRBV19 and TRBJ1-2, with 7 nucleotides matching TRBD1. Germline-derived CDR1 and CDR2 are LNHDA and SQIVND (reference sequence). The junction had 4 bases not matched to a gene; V was cut back by 4 bases and J by 5 bases. CDR3 length: 13 amino acids. This CDR3 is CASSTTGSYGYTF. CDR3 sequence (DNA): TGTGCCAGTAGTACGACAGGGAGTTATGGCTACACCTTC.

The CDR3 nucleotides read TGCGCCAGCAGCTCCGGGACTAGCGGGCCTCTCTACAATGAGCAGTTCTTC. It is translated as CASSSGTSGPLYNEQFF. The chain has TRBV5-1 and TRBJ2-1, with TRBD2 matching over 12 bases. In germline, CDR1 is SGHRS, CDR2 YFSETQ. The CDR3 consists of 17 residues. Trimming took 3 bases from V and 3 from J; bases not matched to a gene: 7.

The rearrangement links TRBV6-2 or TRBV6-3 to TRBJ2-3; 13 positions agree with TRBD2. With 0 bases clipped from V and 6 bases from J, the junction kept 0 bases outside the gene matches. CDR1 is MNHEY, CDR2 SVGEGT, per germline. CDR3 size: 15 residues. The CDR3 is CASSYSTSGGDTQYF. CDR3 DNA sequence: TGTGCCAGCAGTTACTCGACTAGCGGGGGGGATACGCAGTATTTT.

CDR3 protein: CASSQHGGLGYGYTF. In DNA, the CDR3 is TGTGCCAGCAGCCAACATGGAGGGCTCGGCTATGGCTACACCTTC. The J gene is TRBJ1-2, the V gene TRBV3-1 (or the pseudogene TRBV3-2), with D uncertain. Trimming took off 2 bases at V and 4 bases at J, with 14 bases between the two ends. CDR3 length equals 15 residues. Germline V gives CDR1 LGHDT, CDR2 YNNKEL (reference sequence).

Remarks on this clone: This CDR3 is also generated by other DNA sequences in the sample. The chain links TRBV6-2 or TRBV6-3 to TRBJ2-1; 12 nucleotides agree with TRBD2. The CDR3 extends over 15 amino acids. Losses at the gene ends were 5 bases for V and 4 bases for J; bases not matched to a gene: 3. Germline CDR1 reads MNHEY; CDR2 reads SVGEGT. The CDR3 DNA reads as TGTGCCAGCAGTGCACTAGCGGGGGGATACAATGAGCAGTTCTTC. Amino acid sequence: CASSALAGGYNEQFF.

The CDR3 DNA follows: TGTGCCAGCAGGTCCGGGGGAGCCCTTGGAAACACCATATATTTT. This encodes CASRSGGALGNTIYF. The chain combines TRBV6-5 with TRBJ1-3; possible D gene TRBD1, 5 bases. This CDR3 contains 15 residues. Germline V gene sequence: CDR1 MNHEY, CDR2 SVGAGI. V dropped 6 bases and J dropped 3 bases, with 15 bases sitting between them.

This rearrangement joins TRBV7-2 to TRBJ2-3; D gene ambiguous. Per the germline V gene, CDR1 is SGHTA and CDR2 is FQGNSA. The CDR3 sequence is 14 residues long. Trimming stripped 7 bases from V and 6 bases from J, with 17 bases between. CDR3 DNA: TGTGCCAGCACCCACGAGCCCCCGCGTGATACGCAGTATTTT. Translated, it gives CASTHEPPRDTQYF.

The chain uses TRBV5-3 and TRBJ2-6; TRBD2 matches 7 bases. TRBV5-3 is identified as an open reading frame with a role that is uncertain. The V gene end was trimmed by 1 base and the J gene end by 2 bases; junction bases not matched to a gene: 0. The CDR3 runs to 15 residues. The CDR3 reads CARSLSGAGANVLTF. The CDR3 DNA reads as TGTGCCAGAAGCTTGAGCGGGGCTGGGGCCAACGTCCTGACTTTC.

The J gene is TRBJ2-7, the V gene TRBV10-3; D remains unclear. CDR3 size: 15 residues. CDR1 and CDR2 from the germline V gene are ENHRY and SYGVKD. V lost 7 bases to trimming and J lost 2 bases, with 18 bases between them. The CDR3 DNA is TGTGCCATCACCCAAATAACCCGGGTTACCTACGAGCAGTACTTC. This codes for CAITQITRVTYEQYF.

This chain joins TRBV10-3 and TRBJ1-1; 8 nucleotides agree with TRBD1. The CDR3 has 14 amino acids. J lost 4 bases, V lost 8 bases, and 9 bases had no gene match. Germline CDR1 reads ENHRY; CDR2 reads SYGVKD. CDR3 in amino acids: CAIESGGYGTEAFF. CDR3 bases: TGTGCCATCGAATCAGGGGGCTATGGCACTGAAGCTTTCTTT.

The chain carries TRBV6-5 and TRBJ2-7; D perhaps matches TRBD2 (6 bases). Germline CDR1 is MNHEY and CDR2 is SVGAGI. This CDR3 is built from 14 residues. The ends were cut back, 5 bases at V and 3 bases at J, with 14 bases in the middle. The DNA of the CDR3 is TGTGCCAGCAGTCCCGGGACTTCGTACTACGAGCAGTACTTC. Its protein is CASSPGTSYYEQYF.

This clone turned up a few times. This chain links TRBV7-3 with TRBJ2-7; TRBD2 aligns across 7 bases. V shed 2 bases and J 2 bases; nucleotides not matched to a gene: 6. Per germline, CDR1 SGHTA and CDR2 FQGTGA. This CDR3 contains 15 residues. The CDR3 DNA follows: TGTGCCAGCAGCTTAGGAAGCGGGGCGGCCTACGAGCAGTACTTC. Amino acid sequence: CASSLGSGAAYEQYF.

The chain couples TRBV30 to TRBJ2-2; TRBD2 agrees at 9 bases. Trimming cost V 2 bases and J 4 bases; bases outside gene matches: 5. Germline V gene lookup returns CDR1 GTSNPN and CDR2 SVGIG (reference sequence). The CDR3 is 15 amino acids. In DNA form, the CDR3 reads TGTGCCTGGAGTTCCGGGACTAGCCGCACCGGGGAGCTGTTTTTT. It translates to CAWSSGTSRTGELFF.

The chain is built from TRBV18 and TRBJ1-1; D remains unclear. The CDR3 is made up of 13 amino acids. Trimming left V 3 bases short and J 3 bases short, with 8 bases between. Germline V gives CDR1 KGHSH, CDR2 LQKENI. The CDR3 is CASSPVSYTEAFF. DNA for the CDR3: TGTGCCAGCTCACCCGTATCTTACACTGAAGCTTTCTTT.

V gene TRBV24-1 combines with J gene TRBJ2-3; D remains ambiguous. Trimming took 6 bases from V and 1 from J, leaving 10 bases between them. This CDR3 contains 14 residues. CDR1 and CDR2 from the germline V gene are KGHDR and SFDVKD. As DNA, the CDR3 is TGTGCCACCAGTCCCGCAGGTGGCACAGATACGCAGTATTTT. Translation gives CATSPAGGTDTQYF.

The chain joins TRBV2 to TRBJ1-2, with a possible D match to TRBD1 (6 bases). The CDR3 extends over 14 amino acids. V lost 3 bases and J 13 bases, leaving 21 bases between the germline ends. From germline, CDR1 is SNHLY and CDR2 FYNNEI. This chain's CDR3 is CASSDEGDGLARTF. Here the CDR3 DNA reads TGTGCCAGCAGTGACGAGGGGGATGGTTTGGCTCGCACCTTC.

CDR3 bases: TGTGCCAGCAGTTCAGGGGCCAGCTCTGGAAACACCATATATTTT. It encodes CASSSGASSGNTIYF. The V call is TRBV6-5, the J call TRBJ1-3, with TRBD1 as a possible D gene (6 bases). CDR3 length equals 15 residues. CDR1 and CDR2 (germline): MNHEY, SVGAGI. The V end lost 4 bases, the J end lost 0 bases, and 10 bases lay between the germline ends.